This entry is about one TCR beta chain. Its specificity is unknown. CDR1 and CDR2 from the germline V gene are LGHDT and YNNKEL (reference sequence). Germline trimming cut 4 bases from V and 2 bases from J; bases unmatched to any gene: 0. CDR3 size: 14 residues. The sample is drawn from a study of T cell responses to AZD1222 COVID-19 vaccine. The method was immunoSEQ multiplex PCR; TCRdb's version includes in-frame clones alone and lacks a portion of them. The sample yields approximately 100,000 clones, roughly 89% seen once. Study-wide results and limits: Across the whole spike, CD4 TCRs peaked at regions 160-218 and 743-854. Only a handful of AZD1222 recipients, more than 5 in all, had baseline seropositivity. Most donors were white British, females outnumbered males, and clonal diversity was possibly underestimated. The study found Spike-specific TCR breadth and depth rose after two AZD1222 doses.

The input for sequencing was peripheral blood, taken on day 0 of AZD1222 vaccination. V is TRBV3-1 (or the pseudogene TRBV3-2) and J is TRBJ2-7, with 12 bases lining up with TRBD2. This TCR came from an adult in good health. CDR3 protein: CASSRLAGAYEQYF. In nucleotides, the CDR3 is TGTGCCAGCAGCCGACTAGCGGGAGCCTACGAGCAGTACTTC.